This entry lists 22 T cell receptor beta chains sequenced from one sample in a study of CD8+ T cells in alopecia areata. Reverse transcribed after extraction, RNA yielded cDNA as the sequencing template. Sequencing used immunoSEQ multiplex PCR; TCRdb keeps in-frame clones, though not all of them. In total the sample includes about 120,000 clones, none of them seen once. The source material was lesional skin. These receptors all stem from a C3H/HeJ mouse with alopecia areata. The mouse line has the MHC haplotype H2-k.

Only a few counts were recorded for this clone. The genes are named according to mouse. The read terminates 4 residues before the CDR3 end, so the remaining end is supplied by the germline J gene. The V and J genes are TRBV13-3 and TRBJ2-5, with 7 positions matching TRBD1. J was trimmed by 0 bases and V by 3 bases; bases with no gene match: 4. This CDR3 comprises 15 residues. CDR1 NNHDY and CDR2 SYVADS come from the germline V gene. The covered CDR3 bases are TGTGCCAGCAGTGGACAGGGAAGGAACCAAGAC. Its translation is CASSGQGRNQD. The CDR3 in its entirety is CASSGQGRNQDTQYF.

As to this clone: All gene names here are mouse names. The read terminates 4 residues before the CDR3 end, so the remaining end is supplied by the germline J gene. This sequence joins TRBV13-1 and TRBJ2-3, with TRBD2 matching over 9 bases. Per the germline V gene, CDR1 is NSHNY and CDR2 is SYGAGN. The V gene end was trimmed by 0 bases and the J gene end by 1 base; junction bases not matched to a gene: 3. The CDR3 is 16 amino acids. This chain's CDR3 is CASSDEGLGGAETLYF. The DNA read from the CDR3 is TGTGCCAGCAGTGATGAGGGACTGGGAGGTGCAGAA.

As for this clone: TCRdb gives a protein that differs at residue 10 from what the DNA encodes, so the protein here is translated from the DNA. Gene names are mouse gene names. The read halts 3 residues ahead of the CDR3 end, with the missing end drawn from the germline J gene. V gene TRBV1 combines with J gene TRBJ1-6; a possible D gene is TRBD1 (6 bases). TRBJ1-6 is an ORF, with its function uncertain. CDR1 is NSQYPW, CDR2 LRSPGD, per germline (reference sequence). The CDR3 is 13 residues long. The CDR3 region is CTCSAEDSKPLYF. The CDR3 DNA, read in part, is TGCACCTGCAGTGCAGAGGACAGCAAGCCC.

As concerns this clone: Gene names are mouse gene names. The missing CDR3 end, 4 residues past where the read stops, is filled in from the germline J gene. V and J are TRBV13-2 and TRBJ2-7; a weak D match, TRBD1 (6 bases). Germline CDR1 NNHNN, CDR2 SYGAGS (reference sequence). The CDR3 sequence is 16 residues long. CDR3 DNA, as far as it was read: TGTGCCAGCGGTGATGCAGGGGCGGCCCTTCCTTAT. Its protein product is CASGDAGAALPY. The whole CDR3 protein reads CASGDAGAALPYEQYF.

This clone came up a few times. The gene names given are mouse names. The read ends 4 residues early relative to the CDR3; the germline J gene fills the gap. The V call is TRBV14, the J call TRBJ2-3, with D possibly being TRBD1 (5 bases). This CDR3 spans 14 amino acids. Germline values: CDR1 SGHDT, CDR2 FRDEAV. The V end was cut by 4 bases, the J end by 0 bases, with 9 bases between. CDR3 sequence reads: CASSLTASAETLYF. The sequenced CDR3 bases are TGTGCCAGCAGTCTGACAGCTAGTGCAGAA.

On this clone: Gene names refer to mouse genes. Read sequence stops 4 residues before the CDR3 end, and the germline J gene provides the missing end. The genes are TRBV13-3 and TRBJ1-4, with D perhaps TRBD1 (6 bases). The CDR3 spans 16 residues. Trimming left V 2 bases short and J 0 bases short, with 11 bases between. Germline V gene sequence: CDR1 NNHDY, CDR2 SYVADS. The covered CDR3 bases are TGTGCCAGCAGTGAGGGGACACTCTTTTCCAACGAA. Amino acid sequence: CASSEGTLFSNE. The full CDR3 is CASSEGTLFSNERLFF.

With regard to this clone: TCRdb's protein sequence differs at residue 13 from the translated DNA; the protein presented here follows the DNA. Any gene name here is a mouse gene name. The read ends 3 residues shy of where the CDR3 ends; the end is completed using the germline J gene. This sequence joins TRBV13-3 and TRBJ1-6, with D perhaps TRBD1 (5 bases). TRBJ1-6 falls under the ORF class, with uncertain function. The CDR3 totals 16 residues. V was cut by 0 bases and J by 4 bases, with 11 bases left in between. Germline lookup yields CDR1 NNHDY and CDR2 SYVADS. The CDR3 bases that were read are TGTGCCAGCAGTGATGCACCGACAGCATATAATTCGCCC. It translates to CASSDAPTAYNSP. In full, the CDR3 is CASSDAPTAYNSPLYF.

This clone was counted between two and nine times. Each gene name is a mouse one. Coverage ceases 4 residues before the CDR3 finishes, and the germline J gene fills in the end. The V and J genes are TRBV31 and TRBJ1-1; the D is unclear. V gave up 0 bases and J gave up 1 base, with 6 bases separating them. The CDR3 runs 13 residues. The germline gives CDR1 GKSSPN, CDR2 SITVG. The CDR3 loop is CAWSLKQNTEVFF. CDR3 DNA (partial): TGTGCCTGGAGTCTAAAACAAAACACA.

This clone occurred a few times. The genes and germline here are from mouse. The read comes to an end 4 residues before the CDR3 does, leaving the germline J gene to fill in the end. The gene calls are TRBV17 and TRBJ2-3; 9 positions match TRBD2. CDR1 is MNHDT and CDR2 is YYDKIL in the germline V gene. V trimming: 7 bases; J trimming: 3 bases; junction bases outside the gene matches: 2. The CDR3 is 13 residues long. The CDR3 loop is CASNTGGAETLYF. The CDR3 bases that were read are TGTGCTAGCAACACTGGGGGGGCAGAA.

This clone has a handful of counts. Genes here carry mouse names. The DNA read from the CDR3 is TGTGCCAGCAGTGTGACTGGGGGGGCAAAC. It encodes CASSVTGGAN. The CDR3 as a whole reads CASSVTGGANTLYF. V is TRBV13-3 and J is TRBJ2-4; 12 positions match TRBD2. The CDR3 extends 4 residues past the end of the read, so its final part is completed from the germline J gene. The CDR3 spans 14 residues. Germline V gene sequence: CDR1 NNHDY, CDR2 SYVADS.

This clone was picked up a small number of times. Gene and germline names: mouse. The sequenced fragment ends 4 residues before the CDR3 boundary, so the rest is inferred from the germline J gene. The chain is built from TRBV1 and TRBJ2-7, with D possibly being TRBD2 (6 bases). The germline CDR1 and CDR2 sequences are NSQYPW and LRSPGD (reference sequence). The CDR3 contains 15 residues. The CDR3 here is CTCSADGVGEYEQYF. Incomplete CDR3 DNA: TGCACCTGCAGTGCAGATGGGGTGGGGGAATAT. Supplemented by reference TRBV1 and TRBJ2-7, the full variable domain reads VTLLEQNPRWRLVPRGQAVNLRCILKNSQYPWMSWYQQDLQKQLQWLFTLRSPGDKEVKSLPGADYLATRVTDTELRLQVANMSQGRTLYCTCSADGVGEYEQYFGPGTRLTVL.

This clone showed up just a few times. The gene symbols are mouse symbols. The CDR3 extends 4 residues past the end of the read, so its final part is completed from the germline J gene. The chain has TRBV31 and TRBJ2-3, with TRBD2 matching 7 bases. The CDR3 is 13 residues long. Germline assignment: CDR1 GKSSPN and CDR2 SITVG. Germline trimming cut 7 bases from V and 0 bases from J; bases unmatched to any gene: 4. CDR3 sequence: CASRTGSAETLYF. CDR3 bases read: TGTGCCTCCCGGACTGGTAGTGCAGAA.

A note on this clone: The protein here is the DNA translation, as the TCRdb protein differs from it at residue 10. Mouse gene names and germline throughout. The CDR3 goes on 3 residues after the read ends, and that part is filled in from the germline J gene. The chain couples TRBV13-2 to TRBJ1-6; possible D gene TRBD1, 5 bases. TRBJ1-6 is treated as an ORF (open reading frame) with a function not yet certain. The CDR3 consists of 13 residues. In germline, CDR1 is NNHNN, CDR2 SYGAGS (reference sequence). V lost 2 bases, J lost 8 bases, and 8 bases lay in between. The CDR3: CASGERGDSPLYF. The DNA read from the CDR3 is TGTGCCAGCGGTGAGAGGGGAGATTCGCCC.

This clone occurred a few times. The genes are named according to mouse. The read stops 4 residues short of the end of the CDR3; the missing end is completed from the germline J gene. The chain links TRBV13-3 to TRBJ2-4, with 8 bases aligning to TRBD2. The CDR3 runs to 14 residues. CDR1 is NNHDY, CDR2 SYVADS, per germline. Incomplete CDR3 DNA: TGTGCCAGCAGTGAGGGGGGGCAAAAGAAC. Translated, it gives CASSEGGQKN. The CDR3 in full is CASSEGGQKNTLYF.

Many counts were recorded for this clone. Gene names and germline refer to mouse. With the read ending 4 residues before the CDR3 end, the germline J gene is used to fill in that end. The genes are TRBV13-3 and TRBJ2-1; no reliable D call. Germline-derived CDR1 and CDR2 are NNHDY and SYVADS. The CDR3 length is 15 residues. Trimming shortened V by 0 bases and J by 0 bases, and 7 bases separated the two germline ends. The CDR3 DNA, read in part, is TGTGCCAGCAGTGATGCAGCAGGTAACTATGCT. Translation gives CASSDAAGNYA. The full-length CDR3 reads as CASSDAAGNYAEQFF.

Regarding this clone: Germline and genes here are mouse. CDR3 in amino acids: CTCSADRLGGPQDTQYF. The CDR3 DNA, read in part, is TGCACCTGCAGTGCAGATAGGCTGGGGGGGCCCCAAGAC. The chain employs TRBV1 and TRBJ2-5; 10 bases are shared with TRBD2. The read finishes 4 residues shy of the CDR3 end, and the germline J gene is used to complete it. This CDR3 comprises 17 residues. The germline CDR1 and CDR2 sequences are NSQYPW and LRSPGD (reference sequence). Trimming took 0 bases from V and 2 from J; bases not matched to a gene: 5.

This clone was picked up a small number of times. Genes and germline are mouse. The read terminates 4 residues before the CDR3 end, so the remaining end is supplied by the germline J gene. The V gene is TRBV17, the J gene TRBJ2-2; maybe TRBD1 (6 bases). From germline, CDR1 is MNHDT and CDR2 YYDKIL. Deletions cut 8 bases from V and 3 bases from J, with 13 bases between. This CDR3 region has 14 residues. The CDR3 loop is CASGHREDTGQLYF. Incomplete CDR3 DNA: TGTGCTAGCGGACACAGGGAAGACACCGGG.

In regard to this clone: Gene names are the mouse ones. The sequenced fragment ends 4 residues before the CDR3 boundary, so the rest is inferred from the germline J gene. V and J are TRBV19 and TRBJ2-1, with a possible D match to TRBD2 (5 bases). Trimming took 0 bases from V and 3 from J, leaving 7 bases between them. Per the germline V gene, CDR1 is FNHDT and CDR2 is SITEND (reference sequence). The CDR3 runs 14 residues. CDR3: CASSIETVYAEQFF. The CDR3 DNA, read in part, is TGTGCCAGCAGTATAGAGACTGTCTATGCT.

For this clone: Mouse germline and gene names are used. The read comes to an end 4 residues before the CDR3 does, leaving the germline J gene to fill in the end. V is TRBV19 and J is TRBJ1-4; TRBD1 is a possible D gene (6 bases). Germline CDR1 reads FNHDT; CDR2 reads SITEND (reference sequence). The CDR3 is 14 residues long. CDR3 DNA (partial): TGTGCCAGCAGTATACACAGGGACGTCGAA. Its translation: CASSIHRDVE. The full CDR3 sequence reads CASSIHRDVERLFF.

A few counts support this clone. Here the gene names and germline are mouse. The read ends 4 residues early relative to the CDR3; the germline J gene fills the gap. The chain employs TRBV19 and TRBJ2-7; 10 positions match TRBD2. Looked up from germline, CDR1 is FNHDT and CDR2 is SITEND (reference sequence). The CDR3 contains 14 residues. The CDR3 sequence is CASSQTGGRYEQYF. CDR3 bases read: TGTGCCAGCAGTCAGACTGGGGGGCGGTAT.

This clone was seen a handful of times. Here the gene names and germline are mouse. The read terminates 4 residues ahead of where the CDR3 ends, so the germline J gene completes it. This chain uses TRBV13-3 with TRBJ1-1; 7 bases match TRBD1. V trimming: 2 bases; J trimming: 1 base; junction bases outside the gene matches: 5. CDR3 size: 15 residues. From germline, CDR1 is NNHDY and CDR2 SYVADS. The CDR3 bases that were read are TGTGCCAGCAGTGAACGGGACAGTAGAAACACA. The encoded protein is CASSERDSRNT. The entire CDR3 reads CASSERDSRNTEVFF.

As for this clone: Mouse names are used for the genes. The CDR3 end lies 4 residues beyond the end of the read and is filled in from the germline J gene. The V gene is TRBV19, the J gene TRBJ2-4; tentatively, D is TRBD1 (6 bases). The CDR3 loop spans 13 amino acids. Per germline, CDR1 FNHDT and CDR2 SITEND (reference sequence). V lost 4 bases and J lost 1, with 7 bases in between. The covered CDR3 bases are TGTGCCAGCAGTCGACAGGGTCAAAAC. Protein: CASSRQGQN. The CDR3 as a whole reads CASSRQGQNTLYF.